The T cell receptor beta chain described here comes from a study of cytomegalovirus exposure and HLA in healthy donors. Whole-study results and caveats: A later analysis, which compared TCR beta chains of equal frequency, found the HLA-associated ones more clonally expanded.

Amplification used 60 Vbeta primers and 13 Jbeta primers. The data were produced by immunoSEQ multiplex PCR, yet TCRdb's version contains in-frame clones alone and is incomplete. The table lists about 100,000 clones, about four fifths of them singletons, with less than 4.5% in the top ten. This clone was detected only a few times. No antigen is known for it. The CDR3 is 15 residues long. Germline V gives CDR1 KGHSH, CDR2 LQKENI. V was pared by 5 bases and J by 2 bases, with 13 bases between. The sequenced sample consisted of PBMCs. This chain uses TRBV18 with TRBJ1-3; TRBD1 might be the D (6 bases). This sequence was found in a woman aged 70-85 years in good health and CMV-seropositive. This chain's CDR3 is CASSTWTDPGNTIYF. The CDR3 DNA sequence: TGTGCCAGCTCAACATGGACAGATCCTGGAAACACCATATATTTT.